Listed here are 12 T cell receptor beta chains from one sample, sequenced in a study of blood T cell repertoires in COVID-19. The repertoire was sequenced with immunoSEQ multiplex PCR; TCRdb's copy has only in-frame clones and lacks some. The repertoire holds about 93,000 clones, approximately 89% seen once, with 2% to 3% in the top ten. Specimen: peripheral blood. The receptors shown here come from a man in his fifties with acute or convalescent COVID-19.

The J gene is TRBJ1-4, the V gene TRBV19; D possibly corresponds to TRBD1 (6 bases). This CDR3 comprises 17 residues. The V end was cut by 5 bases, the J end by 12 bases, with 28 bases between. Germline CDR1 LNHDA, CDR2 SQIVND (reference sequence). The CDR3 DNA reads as TGTGCCAGTAGTCCTAGGGACTACGGGACACCGCTTTGGGAACTGTTTTTT. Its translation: CASSPRDYGTPLWELFF.

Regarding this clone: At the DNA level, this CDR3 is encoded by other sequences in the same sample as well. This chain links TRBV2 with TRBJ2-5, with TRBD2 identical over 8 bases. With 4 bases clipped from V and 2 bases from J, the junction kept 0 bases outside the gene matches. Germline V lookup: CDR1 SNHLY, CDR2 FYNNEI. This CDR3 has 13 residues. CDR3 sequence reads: CASSGLAQETQYF. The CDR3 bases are TGTGCCAGCAGTGGACTAGCGCAAGAGACCCAGTACTTC. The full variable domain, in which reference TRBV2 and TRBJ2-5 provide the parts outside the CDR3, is EPEVTQTPSHQVTQMGQEVILRCVPISNHLYFYWYRQILGQKVEFLVSFYNNEISEKSEIFDDQFSVERPDGSNFTLKIRSTKLEDSAMYFCASSGLAQETQYFGPGTRLLVL.

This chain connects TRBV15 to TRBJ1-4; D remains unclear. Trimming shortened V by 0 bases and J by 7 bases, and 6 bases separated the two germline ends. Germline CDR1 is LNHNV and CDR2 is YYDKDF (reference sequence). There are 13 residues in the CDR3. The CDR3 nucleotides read TGTGCCACCAGCAGAGATCCCGGTGAAAAACTGTTTTTT. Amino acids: CATSRDPGEKLFF.

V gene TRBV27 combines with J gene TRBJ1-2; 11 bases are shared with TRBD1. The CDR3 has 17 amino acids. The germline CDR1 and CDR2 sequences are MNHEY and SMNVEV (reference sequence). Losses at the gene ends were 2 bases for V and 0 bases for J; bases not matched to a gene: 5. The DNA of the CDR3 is TGTGCCAGCAGTTTAACCGGGACAGGGGGAGCTAACTATGGCTACACCTTC. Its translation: CASSLTGTGGANYGYTF.

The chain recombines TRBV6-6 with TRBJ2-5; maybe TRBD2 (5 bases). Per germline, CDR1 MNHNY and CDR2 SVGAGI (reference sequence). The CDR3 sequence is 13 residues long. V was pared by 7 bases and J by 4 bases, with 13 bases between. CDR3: CASKGAAGETQYF. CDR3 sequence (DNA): TGTGCCAGCAAGGGAGCTGCTGGAGAGACCCAGTACTTC.

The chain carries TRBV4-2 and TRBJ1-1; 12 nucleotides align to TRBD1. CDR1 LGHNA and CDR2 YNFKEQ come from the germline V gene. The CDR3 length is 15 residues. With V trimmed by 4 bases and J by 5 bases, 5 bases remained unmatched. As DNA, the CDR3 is TGTGCCAGCAGCCTCCGGGACAGGGGGCAAACTGAAGCTTTCTTT. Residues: CASSLRDRGQTEAFF.

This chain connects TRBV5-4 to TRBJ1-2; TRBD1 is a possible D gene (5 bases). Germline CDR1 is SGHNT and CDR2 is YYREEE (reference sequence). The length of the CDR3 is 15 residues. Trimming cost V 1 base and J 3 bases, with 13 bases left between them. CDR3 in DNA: TGTGCCAGCAGCTTGTGGGGCCGGGAGGACTATGGCTACACCTTC. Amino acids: CASSLWGREDYGYTF. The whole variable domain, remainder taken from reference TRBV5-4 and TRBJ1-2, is ETGVTQSPTHLIKTRGQQVTLRCSSQSGHNTVSWYQQALGQGPQFIFQYYREEENGRGNFPPRFSGLQFPNYSSELNVNALELDDSALYLCASSLWGREDYGYTFGSGTRLTVV.

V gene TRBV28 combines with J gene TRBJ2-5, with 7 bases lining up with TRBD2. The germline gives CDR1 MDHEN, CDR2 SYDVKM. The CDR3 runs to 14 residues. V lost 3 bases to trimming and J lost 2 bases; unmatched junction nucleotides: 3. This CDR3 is CASSLLAEQETQYF. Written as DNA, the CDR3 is TGTGCCAGCAGTTTGCTAGCGGAACAAGAGACCCAGTACTTC.

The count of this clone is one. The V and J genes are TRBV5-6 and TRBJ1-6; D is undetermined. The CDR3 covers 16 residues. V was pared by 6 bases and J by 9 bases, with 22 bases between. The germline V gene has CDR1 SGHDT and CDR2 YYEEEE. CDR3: CASTSVRAVEGSPLHF. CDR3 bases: TGTGCCAGCACCTCGGTGAGGGCGGTGGAGGGTTCACCCCTCCACTTT.

CDR3 DNA: TGTGCCAGCAGCTCTTTTGATCGGCGCGGGAGGGTCACCTACGAGCAGTACTTC. Protein product: CASSSFDRRGRVTYEQYF. This sequence joins TRBV5-6 and TRBJ2-7; TRBD2 matches at 9 bases. Germline trimming cut 3 bases from V and 2 bases from J; bases unmatched to any gene: 15. Germline values: CDR1 SGHDT, CDR2 YYEEEE. The CDR3 is 18 residues long.

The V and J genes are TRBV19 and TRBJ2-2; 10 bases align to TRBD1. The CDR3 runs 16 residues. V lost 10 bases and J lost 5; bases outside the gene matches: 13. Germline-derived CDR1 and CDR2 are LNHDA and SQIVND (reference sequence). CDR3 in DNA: TGTGCCACCAAGTGGGGACAGGGGCTAGGGACCGGGGAGCTGTTTTTT. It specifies CATKWGQGLGTGELFF.

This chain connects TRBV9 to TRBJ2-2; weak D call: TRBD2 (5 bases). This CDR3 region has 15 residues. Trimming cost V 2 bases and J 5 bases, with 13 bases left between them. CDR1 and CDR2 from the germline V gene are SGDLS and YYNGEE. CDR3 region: CASSVRSGETGELFF. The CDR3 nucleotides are TGTGCCAGCAGCGTCCGGTCCGGGGAAACCGGGGAGCTGTTTTTT.